One and the same sample provided the 14 T cell receptor beta chains below, sequenced in a study of T cell responses to AZD1222 COVID-19 vaccine. Sequencing used immunoSEQ multiplex PCR; TCRdb keeps in-frame clones, though not all of them. The table records more than 85,000 clones, about 88% of them present only once. The sequencing here drew on peripheral blood, taken on day 0 of AZD1222 vaccination. These receptor sequences come from an adult in good health.

The V gene is TRBV10-3, the J gene TRBJ2-2; D gene unclear. The germline V gene encodes CDR1 ENHRY and CDR2 SYGVKD. V lost 10 bases and J 6 bases, leaving 9 bases between the germline ends. The CDR3 spans 11 residues. CDR3 region: CATFNAGELFF. As DNA, the CDR3 is TGTGCCACCTTCAATGCCGGGGAGCTGTTTTTT.

The rearrangement joins TRBV10-3 to TRBJ2-2, with TRBD1 identical over 8 bases. Germline lookup yields CDR1 ENHRY and CDR2 SYGVKD. The CDR3 has 14 residues. Trimming removed 6 bases from V and 0 bases from J; junction bases left unmatched: 0. The CDR3 nucleotides are TGTGCCATCAGGGGACAGGCGAACACCGGGGAGCTGTTTTTT. This codes for CAIRGQANTGELFF.

The chain combines TRBV10-3 with TRBJ2-3, with TRBD1 identical over 9 bases. The junction had 4 bases not matched to a gene; V was cut back by 6 bases and J by 0 bases. The CDR3 totals 15 residues. CDR1 and CDR2 from the germline V gene are ENHRY and SYGVKD. The chain's CDR3 is CAIRRQGESTDTQYF. As DNA, the CDR3 is TGTGCCATCAGGCGACAGGGGGAGAGCACAGATACGCAGTATTTT.

This chain's CDR3 is CASSSPGTATYEQYF. The CDR3 region has the DNA TGTGCCAGCAGCTCCCCCGGGACAGCAACCTACGAGCAGTACTTC. This sequence joins TRBV5-4 and TRBJ2-7, with 7 bases matching TRBD1. This CDR3 has 15 residues. Germline V gives CDR1 SGHNT, CDR2 YYREEE (reference sequence). Trimming cost V 3 bases and J 2 bases; bases outside gene matches: 8.

V is TRBV9 and J is TRBJ2-2; 9 bases are a match to TRBD1. The CDR3 length is 16 residues. V shed 3 bases, J shed 0 bases, and the junction held 3 bases outside the gene matches. The V gene's germline CDR1 is SGDLS and CDR2 YYNGEE. This CDR3 is CASSAWTGANTGELFF. The DNA for the CDR3 is TGTGCCAGCAGCGCCTGGACAGGGGCGAACACCGGGGAGCTGTTTTTT.

The chain recombines TRBV19 with TRBJ1-1; no firm D call. V lost 5 bases and J 8 bases, leaving 12 bases between the germline ends. The CDR3 loop spans 12 amino acids. From germline, CDR1 is LNHDA and CDR2 SQIVND (reference sequence). CDR3 sequence (DNA): TGTGCCAGTAGTCCTCCGGATTGGGAAGCTTTCTTT. This encodes CASSPPDWEAFF.

The rearrangement uses TRBV7-8 and TRBJ2-2; possibly TRBD2 for D (6 bases). V gave up 5 bases and J gave up 6 bases, with 10 bases separating them. Germline CDR1 reads SGHVS; CDR2 reads FQNEAQ. The CDR3 is made up of 13 amino acids. The DNA of the CDR3 is TGTGCCAGCAGCCGCCCGGGGGCCGGGGAGCTGTTTTTT. Protein product: CASSRPGAGELFF.

This clone was seen only a few times. The V gene is TRBV5-4, the J gene TRBJ2-7; no definite D call. CDR1 SGHNT and CDR2 YYREEE come from the germline V gene (reference sequence). The V gene lost 0 bases and the J gene lost 0 bases, with 13 bases spanning the gap. The CDR3 sequence is 16 residues long. CDR3 protein: CASSLGAQTSSYEQYV. Written as DNA, the CDR3 is TGTGCCAGCAGCTTGGGGGCGCAGACAAGCTCCTACGAGCAGTACGTC.

This clone was detected only a few times. The rearrangement joins TRBV24-1 to TRBJ2-2, with a possible D match to TRBD1 (6 bases). This CDR3 is built from 13 residues. The germline V gene encodes CDR1 KGHDR and CDR2 SFDVKD. Trimming took 6 bases from V and 5 from J, leaving 9 bases between them. The CDR3 here is CATSFQGTGELFF. The CDR3 DNA reads TGTGCCACCAGTTTCCAGGGGACCGGGGAGCTGTTTTTT.

This sequence joins TRBV6-5 and TRBJ1-3; D unresolved. V lost 8 bases and J lost 2, with 10 bases in between. The CDR3 spans 13 residues. The germline CDR1 and CDR2 sequences are MNHEY and SVGAGI. CDR3 nucleotide sequence: TGTGCCAGCCGCGCGTTTGCTGGAAACACCATATATTTT. Protein product: CASRAFAGNTIYF.

This chain connects TRBV10-3 to TRBJ1-4; TRBD1 might be the D (6 bases). The V gene lost 10 bases and the J gene lost 4 bases, with 28 bases spanning the gap. Germline CDR1 and CDR2: ENHRY and SYGVKD. The CDR3 length is 18 residues. The DNA for the CDR3 is TGTGCCACCAACAGCGGGGGGCAGAGAGGTGGAGTTAATGAAAAACTGTTTTTT. It encodes CATNSGGQRGGVNEKLFF.

The gene calls are TRBV4-2 and TRBJ1-4, with a weak D call TRBD1 (6 bases). The V gene's germline CDR1 is LGHNA and CDR2 YNFKEQ. V shed 2 bases and J shed 7 bases, with 17 bases lying between them. The CDR3 totals 16 residues. The CDR3 loop is CASSQPGTNKIEKLFF. The CDR3 bases are TGTGCCAGCAGCCAACCCGGGACAAACAAGATTGAAAAACTGTTTTTT.

The V and J genes are TRBV30 and TRBJ1-5; no definite D call. V was trimmed by 2 bases and J by 2 bases, leaving 10 bases between them. This CDR3 spans 14 amino acids. The germline gives CDR1 GTSNPN, CDR2 SVGIG (reference sequence). The chain's CDR3 is CAWSYTGGNQPQHF. CDR3 DNA sequence: TGTGCCTGGAGTTATACGGGCGGCAATCAGCCCCAGCATTTT.

V and J are TRBV7-9 and TRBJ2-5; no definite D call. Germline CDR1 and CDR2: SEHNR and FQNEAQ (reference sequence). V dropped 1 base and J dropped 1 base, with 4 bases sitting between them. This CDR3 region has 13 residues. This chain's CDR3 is CASSLGLQETQYF. The CDR3 region has the DNA TGTGCCAGCAGCTTAGGGCTCCAAGAGACCCAGTACTTC.